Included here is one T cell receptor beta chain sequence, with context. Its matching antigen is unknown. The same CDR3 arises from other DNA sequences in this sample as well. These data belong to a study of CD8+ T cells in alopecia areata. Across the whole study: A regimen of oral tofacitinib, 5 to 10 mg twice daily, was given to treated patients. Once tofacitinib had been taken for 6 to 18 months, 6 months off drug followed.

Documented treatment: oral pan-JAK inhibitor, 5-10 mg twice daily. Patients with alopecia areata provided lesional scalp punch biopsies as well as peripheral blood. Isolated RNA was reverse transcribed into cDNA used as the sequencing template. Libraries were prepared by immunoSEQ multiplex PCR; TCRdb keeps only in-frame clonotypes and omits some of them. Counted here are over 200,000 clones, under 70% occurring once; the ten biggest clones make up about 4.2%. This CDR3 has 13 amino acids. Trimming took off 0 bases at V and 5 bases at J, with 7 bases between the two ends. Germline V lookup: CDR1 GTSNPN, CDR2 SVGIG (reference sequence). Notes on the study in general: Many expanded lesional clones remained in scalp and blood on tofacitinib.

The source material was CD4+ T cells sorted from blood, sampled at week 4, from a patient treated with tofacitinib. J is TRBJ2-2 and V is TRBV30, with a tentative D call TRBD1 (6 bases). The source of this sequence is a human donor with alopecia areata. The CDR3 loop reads CAWSVQGTGELFF. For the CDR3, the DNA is TGTGCCTGGAGTGTACAGGGTACCGGGGAGCTGTTTTTT.